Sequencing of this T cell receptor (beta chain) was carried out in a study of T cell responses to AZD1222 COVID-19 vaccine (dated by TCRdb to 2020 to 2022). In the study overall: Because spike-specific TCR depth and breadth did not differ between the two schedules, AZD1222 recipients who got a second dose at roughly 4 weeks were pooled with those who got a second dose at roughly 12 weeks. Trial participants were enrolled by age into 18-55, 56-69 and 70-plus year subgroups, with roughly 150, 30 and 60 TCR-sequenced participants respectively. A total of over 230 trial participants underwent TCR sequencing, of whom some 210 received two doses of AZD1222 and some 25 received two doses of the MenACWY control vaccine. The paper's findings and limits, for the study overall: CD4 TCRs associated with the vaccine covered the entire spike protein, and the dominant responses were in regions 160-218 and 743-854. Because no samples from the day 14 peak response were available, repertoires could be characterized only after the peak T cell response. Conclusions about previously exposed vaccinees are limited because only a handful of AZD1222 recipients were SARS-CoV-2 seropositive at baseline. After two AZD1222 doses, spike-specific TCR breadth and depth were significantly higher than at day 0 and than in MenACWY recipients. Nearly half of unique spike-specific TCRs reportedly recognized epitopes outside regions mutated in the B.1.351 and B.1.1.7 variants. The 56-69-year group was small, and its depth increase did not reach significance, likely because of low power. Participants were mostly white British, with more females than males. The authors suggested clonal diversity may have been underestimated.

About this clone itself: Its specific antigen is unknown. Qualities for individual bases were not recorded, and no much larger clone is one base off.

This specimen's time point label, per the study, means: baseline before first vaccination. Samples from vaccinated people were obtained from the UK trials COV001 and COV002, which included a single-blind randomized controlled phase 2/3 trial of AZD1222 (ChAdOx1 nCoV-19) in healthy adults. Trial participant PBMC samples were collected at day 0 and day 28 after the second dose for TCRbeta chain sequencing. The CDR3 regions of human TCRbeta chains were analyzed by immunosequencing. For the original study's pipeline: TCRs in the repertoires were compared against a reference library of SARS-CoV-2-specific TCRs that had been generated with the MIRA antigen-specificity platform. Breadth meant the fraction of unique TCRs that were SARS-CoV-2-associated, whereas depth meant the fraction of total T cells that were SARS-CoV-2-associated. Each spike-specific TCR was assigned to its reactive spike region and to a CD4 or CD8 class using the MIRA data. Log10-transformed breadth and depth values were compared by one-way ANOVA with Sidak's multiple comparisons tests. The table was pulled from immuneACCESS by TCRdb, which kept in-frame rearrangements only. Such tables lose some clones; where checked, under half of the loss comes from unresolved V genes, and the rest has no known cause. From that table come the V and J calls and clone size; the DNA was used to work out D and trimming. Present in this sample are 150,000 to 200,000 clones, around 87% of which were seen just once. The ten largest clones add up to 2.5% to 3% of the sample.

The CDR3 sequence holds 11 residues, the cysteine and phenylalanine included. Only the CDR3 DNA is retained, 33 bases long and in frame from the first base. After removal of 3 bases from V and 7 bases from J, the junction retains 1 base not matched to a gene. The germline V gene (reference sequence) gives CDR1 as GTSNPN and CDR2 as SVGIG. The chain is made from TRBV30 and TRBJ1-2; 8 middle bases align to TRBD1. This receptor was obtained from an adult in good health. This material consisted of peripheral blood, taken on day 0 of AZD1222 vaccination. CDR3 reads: CAWSRGPGYTF. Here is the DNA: TGTGCCTGGAGCAGGGGGCCTGGCTACACCTTC.